This entry lists 8 T cell receptor beta chains sequenced from one sample in a study of cytomegalovirus exposure and HLA in healthy donors. Vbeta (60) and Jbeta (13) primers were used in the PCR. Method: immunoSEQ multiplex PCR; TCRdb's copy keeps in-frame clones and lacks some. Of about 110,000 clones in the sample, roughly 83% were seen once. Sequencing was performed on PBMCs. All receptors come from a woman between 18 and 30 years old in good health and CMV-seropositive.

This clone was counted only a few times. The V gene is TRBV10-3, the J gene TRBJ2-7; tentative D call: TRBD1 (5 bases). The length of the CDR3 is 13 residues. Germline V gene sequence: CDR1 ENHRY, CDR2 SYGVKD. V lost 6 bases to trimming and J lost 2 bases, with 11 bases between them. This CDR3 is CAIRLEDTYEQYF. In DNA form, the CDR3 reads TGTGCCATCAGGTTAGAGGACACCTACGAGCAGTACTTC.

This clone was seen more than once but under ten times. The CDR3 bases are TGTGCCAGCAGTCCCGGGACAGCTAACCTCTATGGCTACACCTTC. Translation: CASSPGTANLYGYTF. This chain joins TRBV6-1 and TRBJ1-2, with 7 bases matching TRBD1. CDR1 is MNHNS, CDR2 SASEGT, per germline. J gave up 4 bases and V 5 bases, and 10 bases lay outside the gene matches. The length of the CDR3 is 15 residues.

There are a few counts of this clone. The J gene is TRBJ1-1, the V gene TRBV10-3; 7 bases match TRBD1. J lost 2 bases, V lost 9 bases, and 12 bases had no gene match. CDR1 ENHRY and CDR2 SYGVKD come from the germline V gene. The CDR3 spans 15 residues. CDR3: CAMRRKTGINTEAFF. The CDR3 DNA reads TGTGCCATGCGGAGAAAGACAGGGATTAACACTGAAGCTTTCTTT.

The rearrangement links TRBV28 to TRBJ2-1; 7 positions match TRBD2. CDR3 length equals 14 residues. The V gene's germline CDR1 is MDHEN and CDR2 SYDVKM. J lost 4 bases, V lost 7 bases, and 7 bases had no gene match. CDR3 loop: CASNREAAYNEQFF. CDR3 bases: TGTGCCAGCAACCGGGAGGCAGCATACAATGAGCAGTTCTTC.

The chain has TRBV11-2 and TRBJ2-3; the D gene is possibly TRBD2 (6 bases). This CDR3 spans 13 amino acids. V was clipped by 4 bases and J by 5 bases, with 10 bases between them. CDR1 is SGHAT and CDR2 is FQNNGV in the germline V gene. For the CDR3, the DNA is TGTGCCAGCAGCTCGAATAGCGGAGATACGCAGTATTTT. Amino acid sequence: CASSSNSGDTQYF.

This chain joins TRBV5-1 and TRBJ1-4, with D maybe TRBD1 (6 bases). Per germline, CDR1 SGHRS and CDR2 YFSETQ. Trimming took 5 bases from V and 2 from J, leaving 16 bases between them. The CDR3 totals 16 residues. The CDR3 nucleotides read TGCGCCAGCAGTCGAGGGGGTATGGTGACTAATGAAAAACTGTTTTTT. This encodes CASSRGGMVTNEKLFF.

This clone was detected a few times. The V and J genes are TRBV4-1 and TRBJ1-2; D is perhaps TRBD1 (5 bases). Per germline, CDR1 MGHRA and CDR2 YSYEKL. The CDR3 has 14 residues. Trimming stripped 3 bases from V and 4 bases from J, with 12 bases between. The CDR3 spells CASSQSDMVYGYTF. As DNA, the CDR3 is TGCGCCAGCAGCCAGTCGGACATGGTCTATGGCTACACCTTC.

The chain recombines TRBV5-1 with TRBJ2-7; 8 bases are a match to TRBD2. Germline CDR1 is SGHRS and CDR2 is YFSETQ. The J segment lost 1 base and the V segment lost 0 bases, leaving 6 bases of the junction unmatched. The length of the CDR3 is 16 residues. As DNA, the CDR3 is TGCGCCAGCAGCTTGGCCTCGGGGGGGGAGTCCTACGAGCAGTACTTC. This sequence encodes CASSLASGGESYEQYF. The whole variable domain, filled in from reference TRBV5-1 and TRBJ2-7, reads KAGVTQTPRYLIKTRGQQVTLSCSPISGHRSVSWYQQTPGQGLQFLFEYFSETQRNKGNFPGRFSGRQFSNSRSEMNVSTLELGDSALYLCASSLASGGESYEQYFGPGTRLTVT.